The next 17 T cell receptor beta chains were all read from a single sample in a study of Ad26.COV2.S vaccination and SARS-CoV-2 variants. Treatment specified: around 19 received Ad26.COV2.S at low or high dose, single or two shots; several received placebo; per-sample allocation not given. Material that was analyzed had been drawn on day 63 after the first vaccine or placebo injection. Generated by immunoSEQ multiplex PCR, the TCRdb table keeps only in-frame clones and is missing some. The table has approximately 460,000 clones, roughly 87% seen once. Sequenced material: peripheral blood, taken in a trial of Ad26.COV2.S vaccine versus placebo. Source of these receptors: a person aged 18-60 years who received the Ad26.COV2.S COVID-19 vaccine or a placebo.

The chain has TRBV7-2 and TRBJ1-2, with a possible D match to TRBD1 (6 bases). CDR1 and CDR2 (germline): SGHTA, FQGNSA. There are 12 residues in the CDR3. Trimming left V 7 bases short and J 4 bases short, with 10 bases between. CDR3 nucleotides: TGTGCCAGCACCCCGGACAGCTATGGCTACACCTTC. It is translated as CASTPDSYGYTF.

This chain uses TRBV6-5 with TRBJ2-7, with D hard to call. The germline V gene has CDR1 MNHEY and CDR2 SVGAGI. V dropped 0 bases and J dropped 3 bases, with 15 bases sitting between them. There are 16 residues in the CDR3. CDR3 sequence (DNA): TGTGCCAGCAGTTACTCGATTGATTGGGTCCGCTACGAGCAGTACTTC. Translated: CASSYSIDWVRYEQYF.

CDR3 sequence (DNA): TGCAGCGTTGCTACTTTCCAGTTGACAGATGAAGCTTTCTTT. Encoded protein: CSVATFQLTDEAFF. The V and J genes are TRBV29-1 and TRBJ1-1; TRBD1 might be the D (5 bases). This CDR3 has 14 amino acids. Per germline, CDR1 SQVTM and CDR2 ANQGSEA. Trimming removed 4 bases at V and 7 bases at J, with 19 bases between.

The V and J genes are TRBV3-1 (or the pseudogene TRBV3-2) and TRBJ2-7; either TRBD1 or TRBD2 may supply D (5 bases each). This CDR3 spans 16 amino acids. Between the trimmed V and J ends, which lost 4 bases and 4 bases, there was a span of 20 bases. Germline CDR1 is LGHDT and CDR2 is YNNKEL (reference sequence). In DNA, the CDR3 is TGTGCCAGCAGCCCATCAGCAGGGACCGCATTATACGAGCAGTACTTC. Its protein product is CASSPSAGTALYEQYF.

This clone appeared a single time. The genes are TRBV6-5 and TRBJ1-2, with 9 bases lining up with TRBD1. Looked up from germline, CDR1 is MNHEY and CDR2 is SVGAGI. The ends lost 6 bases at V and 7 bases at J; junction bases unmatched: 6. The CDR3 runs 13 residues. The chain's CDR3 is CASRTDRGGGYTF. The DNA of the CDR3 is TGTGCCAGCAGGACGGACAGGGGAGGTGGCTACACCTTC.

The chain uses TRBV20-1 and TRBJ1-5; D ambiguous. CDR1 and CDR2 from the germline V gene are DFQATT and SNEGSKA (reference sequence). This CDR3 is built from 15 residues. Trimming cost V 3 bases and J 2 bases, with 14 bases left between them. CDR3 sequence: CSASGRSKGNQPQHF. In DNA, the CDR3 is TGCAGTGCTAGTGGACGGTCGAAGGGCAATCAGCCCCAGCATTTT.

The V and J genes are TRBV11-3 and TRBJ2-1, with TRBD2 identical over 12 bases. V lost 1 base and J lost 0; bases outside the gene matches: 4. Per germline, CDR1 SGHNT and CDR2 YENEEA. The CDR3 covers 18 residues. The CDR3 loop reads CASSLGGLAGSSYNEQFF. CDR3 nucleotides: TGTGCCAGCAGCTTAGGGGGACTAGCGGGTAGCTCCTACAATGAGCAGTTCTTC.

CDR3 DNA: TGTGCCAGTAGTATTGGGGGACTTGAGTACAATGAGCAGTTCTTC. Protein sequence: CASSIGGLEYNEQFF. The J gene is TRBJ2-1, the V gene TRBV19, with D perhaps TRBD2 (6 bases). V dropped 3 bases and J dropped 4 bases, with 13 bases sitting between them. The CDR3 loop spans 15 amino acids. Germline V gene data show CDR1 as LNHDA and CDR2 as SQIVND (reference sequence). The full variable domain, with the rest looked up from reference TRBV19 and TRBJ2-1, is DGGITQSPKYLFRKEGQNVTLSCEQNLNHDAMYWYRQDPGQGLRLIYYSQIVNDFQKGDIAEGYSVSREKKESFPLTVTSAQKNPTAFYLCASSIGGLEYNEQFFGPGTRLTVL.

The chain is built from TRBV6-5 and TRBJ1-3; no reliable D call. This CDR3 is built from 13 residues. Germline values: CDR1 MNHEY, CDR2 SVGAGI. Trimming removed 8 bases at V and 2 bases at J, with 10 bases between. In DNA, the CDR3 is TGTGCCAGCCTCGGGAGCGCTGGAAACACCATATATTTT. The encoded protein is CASLGSAGNTIYF.

The chain joins TRBV6-2 or TRBV6-3 to TRBJ1-2; no firm D call. V lost 5 bases, J lost 0 bases, and 10 bases lay in between. The CDR3 is made up of 14 amino acids. Germline V gene sequence: CDR1 MNHEY, CDR2 SVGEGT. CDR3 protein: CASSDHRANYGYTF. The CDR3 DNA reads as TGTGCCAGCAGTGATCACCGGGCTAACTATGGCTACACCTTC.

This chain connects TRBV19 to TRBJ2-7, with 12 bases fitting TRBD2. Germline values: CDR1 LNHDA, CDR2 SQIVND (reference sequence). V shed 4 bases and J 4 bases; nucleotides not matched to a gene: 5. The CDR3 contains 15 residues. CDR3 sequence: CASSRLAGELYEQYF. DNA for the CDR3: TGTGCCAGTAGTAGACTAGCGGGAGAATTGTACGAGCAGTACTTC.

The CDR3 nucleotides are TGCGCCAGCAGCCTCGAACCGGGACGTAGGAATGAAAAACTGTTTTTT. This encodes CASSLEPGRRNEKLFF. The chain carries TRBV4-1 and TRBJ1-4, with D possibly matching TRBD1 (5 bases). CDR1 is MGHRA and CDR2 is YSYEKL in the germline V gene. This CDR3 has 16 amino acids. V was pared by 4 bases and J by 5 bases, with 17 bases between.

The chain carries TRBV6-5 and TRBJ2-3; D unresolved. Trimming removed 6 bases from V and 0 bases from J, with 7 bases in between. The CDR3 has 13 amino acids. Germline V CDR1 and CDR2: MNHEY, SVGAGI. This CDR3 is CASSSVSTDTQYF. CDR3 nucleotides: TGTGCCAGCAGCTCTGTGAGCACAGATACGCAGTATTTT.

V usage is TRBV21-1 and J usage is TRBJ2-7; the table's TRBD2 call for D was not verified on the DNA. TRBV21-1 is a known pseudogene. The CDR3 is 15 amino acids. The CDR3 nucleotides read TGTGCCAGCAGCACACGTCTAGCGGGAACCTACGAGCAGTACTTC. Protein product: CASSTRLAGTYEQYF.

The chain couples TRBV6-5 to TRBJ2-7; tentatively, D is TRBD1 (6 bases). V was shortened by 7 bases and J by 3 bases, with 13 bases between the two germline ends. The germline CDR1 and CDR2 sequences are MNHEY and SVGAGI. The CDR3 runs 13 residues. The CDR3 region has the DNA TGTGCCAGCAATAGACAGGCCCTCTACGAGCAGTACTTC. Translating gives CASNRQALYEQYF.

J is TRBJ2-5 and V is TRBV10-1; no clear D gene. This CDR3 region has 15 residues. Trimming removed 0 bases from V and 2 bases from J, with 10 bases in between. Germline CDR1 reads WNHNN; CDR2 reads SYGVQD (reference sequence). In DNA form, the CDR3 reads TGCGCCAGCAGTGAGTCAGCCAAAACACAAGAGACCCAGTACTTC. Translation gives CASSESAKTQETQYF.

The CDR3: CASSLVVGQDEKLFF. The CDR3 DNA reads as TGTGCCAGCAGCTTGGTTGTGGGACAGGACGAAAAACTGTTTTTT. This chain links TRBV5-5 with TRBJ1-4; 8 bases align to TRBD1. The germline V gene has CDR1 SGHKS and CDR2 YYEKEE (reference sequence). Trimming removed 0 bases from V and 8 bases from J; junction bases left unmatched: 6. This CDR3 is built from 15 residues. The whole variable domain, remainder taken from reference TRBV5-5 and TRBJ1-4, is DAGVTQSPTHLIKTRGQQVTLRCSPISGHKSVSWYQQVLGQGPQFIFQYYEKEERGRGNFPDRFSARQFPNYSSELNVNALLLGDSALYLCASSLVVGQDEKLFFGSGTQLSVL.